The 28 T cell receptor beta chains below were found in one sample sequenced in a study of blood T cells in healthy people across ages. Primed by a sample-barcoded 5' primer and a J-beta primer mix, a second PCR proceeded for about 6 to 11 cycles. One entry per CDR3 protein, called by TCRdb with MiXCR from the 5' RACE reads. The profile shows about 1.5 million distinct CDR3 sequences, around two fifths of them singletons. Sequenced material: blood. The receptors originated from a woman younger than 30 in good health.

V usage is TRBV6-1 and J usage is TRBJ2-5, with D possibly TRBD2 on 5 matching bases. CDR1 and CDR2 (germline): MNHNS, SASEGT. This CDR3 region has 16 residues. Trimming pared 8 bases from V and 1 base from J, leaving 20 bases between. DNA for the CDR3: TGTGCCAGCCGAGTCAGCGGTGCCCCCGGCCAAGAGACCCAGTACTTC. It specifies CASRVSGAPGQETQYF.

This clonotype has a handful of counts. The V call is TRBV20-1, the J call TRBJ1-1; the D is unclear. This CDR3 contains 14 residues. Germline CDR1 and CDR2: DFQATT and SNEGSKA (reference sequence). Trimming pared 0 bases from V and 8 bases from J, leaving 16 bases between. CDR3 DNA sequence: TGCAGTGCTAGAGACTTGGCAGAGCCTAGAGAAGCTTTCTTT. It translates to CSARDLAEPREAFF.

Points on this clonotype: An end of the junction differs from the germline gene, which may be a read error. The CDR3 DNA sequence: TGTGTCAGCAGCCAAGCTGGACTAGCGGGAGTAACAGATACGCAGTATTTT. Translating gives CVSSQAGLAGVTDTQYF. The chain recombines TRBV4-2 with TRBJ2-3; 13 positions agree with TRBD2. The CDR3 is 17 residues long. Germline V lookup: CDR1 LGHNA, CDR2 YNFKEQ.

The chain carries TRBV11-2 and TRBJ2-5, with 9 positions matching TRBD1. TRBJ2-7 matches the DNA end more closely, so the J call is doubtful. Germline loops: CDR1 SGHAT, CDR2 FQNNGV. This CDR3 is built from 15 residues. CDR3 sequence: CASNTDGQGWYEQYF. The CDR3, as DNA: TGTGCCAGCAATACCGATGGACAGGGGTGGTACGAGCAGTACTTC.

The genes are TRBV20-1 and TRBJ2-4; D uncertain. The V gene lost 0 bases and the J gene lost 13 bases, with 19 bases spanning the gap. The CDR3 spans 14 residues. Germline V gives CDR1 DFQATT, CDR2 SNEGSKA (reference sequence). The CDR3 protein is CSARDPDPDNEQYF. In DNA, the CDR3 is TGCAGTGCTAGAGATCCGGACCCAGACAATGAGCAGTACTTC.

At least ten counts were recorded for this clonotype. The chain has TRBV29-1 and TRBJ2-7; 7 bases match TRBD1. Germline-derived CDR1 and CDR2 are SQVTM and ANQGSEA. This CDR3 has 13 residues. After removal of 7 bases from V and 6 bases from J, the junction contained 12 bases not matched to a gene. This chain's CDR3 is CSARQGSAVEQYF. DNA for the CDR3: TGCAGCGCCCGACAGGGTAGCGCTGTCGAGCAGTACTTC.

The chain couples TRBV20-1 to TRBJ2-1; D gene ambiguous. Trimming stripped 1 base from V and 4 bases from J, with 14 bases between. The germline gives CDR1 DFQATT, CDR2 SNEGSKA (reference sequence). The CDR3 sequence is 15 residues long. The CDR3 spells CSARVGRGPYNEQFF. The CDR3 coding sequence is TGCAGTGCTAGAGTAGGACGCGGACCGTACAATGAGCAGTTCTTC.

This clonotype was seen only a few times. The V and J genes are TRBV25-1 and TRBJ1-2; D not resolved. The ends were cut back, 2 bases at V and 6 bases at J, with 13 bases in the middle. In germline, CDR1 is MGHDK, CDR2 SYGVNS. The CDR3 extends over 14 amino acids. The CDR3 region is CASSEQGELHGYTF. CDR3 coding DNA: TGTGCCAGCAGTGAACAAGGAGAACTCCATGGCTACACCTTC.

The CDR3 nucleotides read TGCAGCGCCGTAGCGGGGGTAGATACGCAGTATTTT. Protein: CSAVAGVDTQYF. V is TRBV29-1 and J is TRBJ2-3; 9 nucleotides agree with TRBD2. Germline lookup yields CDR1 SQVTM and CDR2 ANQGSEA. Trimming at V came to 7 bases and at J to 5 bases, leaving 4 bases not matched to a gene. The CDR3 covers 12 residues.

The chain couples TRBV24-1 to TRBJ2-1; D is possibly TRBD1 or TRBD2 (5 bases each). This CDR3 spans 14 amino acids. The germline CDR1 and CDR2 sequences are KGHDR and SFDVKD. The germline V and J ends were trimmed by 5 bases and 6 bases, with 13 bases remaining between them. The CDR3 DNA reads as TGTGCCACCAGTGGGGCAGGGAGTCCCAATGAGCAGTTCTTC. Protein: CATSGAGSPNEQFF.

The genes are TRBV7-2 and TRBJ2-5; D is perhaps TRBD1 or TRBD2 (6 bases each). Germline CDR1 reads SGHTA; CDR2 reads FQGNSA. CDR3 length equals 15 residues. V lost 7 bases and J 4 bases, leaving 19 bases between the germline ends. The CDR3 DNA reads TGTGCCAGCATCCGGGGGCAGGGGTATGGAGAGACCCAGTACTTC. It encodes CASIRGQGYGETQYF.

This sequence joins TRBV20-1 and TRBJ1-5, with no clear D. This CDR3 has 12 amino acids. With 7 bases removed from V and 4 bases from J, the gap between germline ends came to 11 bases. The V gene's germline CDR1 is DFQATT and CDR2 SNEGSKA (reference sequence). Written as DNA, the CDR3 is TGCAGTGTCGGACGGGAGAATCAGCCCCAGCATTTT. It codes for CSVGRENQPQHF.

A few counts support this clonotype. This chain links TRBV12-3 or TRBV12-4 with TRBJ2-1; 7 bases fit TRBD1. Germline trimming cut 2 bases from V and 4 bases from J; bases unmatched to any gene: 8. This CDR3 is built from 16 residues. The CDR3 bases are TGTGCCAGCAGTTTAACCGGGACAGACTCGTACAATGAGCAGTTCTTC. Its translation: CASSLTGTDSYNEQFF.

This clonotype has only a few counts. V and J are TRBV20-1 and TRBJ1-2; the match to TRBD1 covers 10 bases. The CDR3 extends over 16 amino acids. Germline V CDR1 and CDR2: DFQATT, SNEGSKA (reference sequence). V lost 0 bases, J lost 5 bases, and 9 bases stayed unmatched. The CDR3 sequence: CSARDRQGAFRYGYTF. The DNA of the CDR3 is TGCAGTGCTAGAGATAGACAGGGGGCGTTTCGGTATGGCTACACCTTC.

This clonotype was recorded a few times. V is TRBV20-1 and J is TRBJ2-1, with 8 positions matching TRBD1. The J segment lost 5 bases and the V segment lost 3 bases, leaving 3 bases of the junction unmatched. The CDR3 consists of 13 residues. Germline V lookup: CDR1 DFQATT, CDR2 SNEGSKA (reference sequence). CDR3 DNA sequence: TGCAGTGCTAGGGGGACAGGCCACAATGAGCAGTTCTTC. It is translated as CSARGTGHNEQFF.

The chain couples TRBV2 to TRBJ2-7; TRBD1 matches at 8 bases. CDR1 is SNHLY, CDR2 FYNNEI, per germline. The CDR3 runs to 13 residues. V shed 6 bases and J 6 bases; nucleotides not matched to a gene: 7. Here the CDR3 reads CASRADRASEQYF. The CDR3 bases are TGTGCCAGCAGGGCGGACAGGGCGAGCGAGCAGTACTTC.

This chain connects TRBV2 to TRBJ1-6; D gene uncertain. CDR3 length equals 13 residues. Germline values: CDR1 SNHLY, CDR2 FYNNEI. V was trimmed by 6 bases and J by 7 bases, leaving 10 bases between them. The CDR3 is CASRGSGNSPLHF. The CDR3 DNA sequence: TGTGCCAGCAGGGGCAGCGGAAATTCACCCCTCCACTTT.

V is TRBV5-1 and J is TRBJ2-5; 7 bases line up with TRBD2. This CDR3 has 12 amino acids. Germline CDR1 SGHRS, CDR2 YFSETQ. Trimming removed 7 bases from V and 3 bases from J; junction bases left unmatched: 3. The CDR3, as DNA: TGCGCCAGCCAACTAGCGAAAGAGACCCAGTACTTC. Translated: CASQLAKETQYF.

The chain links TRBV12-3 or TRBV12-4 to TRBJ1-2, with D possibly TRBD1 on 5 matching bases. The CDR3 length is 12 residues. Trimming cost V 6 bases and J 8 bases, with 13 bases left between them. CDR3 DNA: TGTGCCAGCAGGAATACCCGGGGGGGCTACACCTTC. Amino acids: CASRNTRGGYTF.

A few counts support this clonotype. V usage is TRBV11-2 and J usage is TRBJ2-7; D uncertain. Germline V gene lookup returns CDR1 SGHAT and CDR2 FQNNGV. The CDR3 sequence is 13 residues long. Trimming left V 4 bases short and J 5 bases short, with 12 bases between. The CDR3 loop reads CASSWTGHDEQYF. The CDR3 region has the DNA TGTGCCAGCAGCTGGACCGGTCATGACGAGCAGTACTTC.

The genes are TRBV27 and TRBJ2-4; TRBD2 matches at 8 bases. The DNA end favors TRBJ2-7, so the J call may be wrong. Germline-derived CDR1 and CDR2 are MNHEY and SMNVEV (reference sequence). The CDR3 length is 15 residues. CDR3 sequence: CASSFAGGTVYEQYF. Written as DNA, the CDR3 is TGTGCCAGCAGTTTTGCGGGAGGTACAGTCTACGAGCAGTACTTC.

The chain combines TRBV7-9 with TRBJ1-6, with 8 bases matching TRBD1. Germline V CDR1 and CDR2: SEHNR, FQNEAQ (reference sequence). J gave up 10 bases and V 4 bases, and 6 bases lay outside the gene matches. The CDR3 loop spans 14 amino acids. CDR3 sequence: CASSSDRAESPLHF. In nucleotides, the CDR3 is TGTGCCAGCAGCTCGGACAGGGCAGAATCACCCCTCCACTTT.

The rearrangement joins TRBV12-3 or TRBV12-4 to TRBJ1-1; no clear D. V was cut by 2 bases and J by 10 bases, with 11 bases left in between. The CDR3 is 12 residues long. The CDR3 reads CASSLRAPAAFF. The CDR3 nucleotides are TGTGCCAGCAGTTTAAGGGCACCGGCAGCTTTCTTT.

The V call is TRBV7-2, the J call TRBJ1-4; no clear D. The CDR3 consists of 15 residues. The V gene's germline CDR1 is SGHTA and CDR2 FQGNSA. V was clipped by 1 base and J by 7 bases, with 13 bases between them. The CDR3 loop reads CASSLGRSLSEKLFF. Written as DNA, the CDR3 is TGTGCCAGCAGCTTAGGGAGGAGCTTGAGTGAAAAACTGTTTTTT.

This clonotype was seen more than once but under ten times. The V call is TRBV27, the J call TRBJ2-2; D might be TRBD1 or TRBD2, each matching 5 bases. CDR1 and CDR2 (germline): MNHEY, SMNVEV (reference sequence). The CDR3 has 13 residues. Between the trimmed V and J ends, which lost 3 bases and 6 bases, there was a span of 8 bases. CDR3 loop: CASSLRGAGELFF. The CDR3 bases are TGTGCCAGCAGTTTGAGGGGTGCCGGGGAGCTGTTTTTT.

This rearrangement joins TRBV4-1 to TRBJ1-1; the match to TRBD1 covers 7 bases. Per the germline V gene, CDR1 is MGHRA and CDR2 is YSYEKL. This CDR3 is 14 amino acids long. Trimming removed 0 bases from V and 11 bases from J; junction bases left unmatched: 9. The CDR3 is CASSQDERGRMAFF. CDR3 sequence (DNA): TGCGCCAGCAGCCAAGATGAGAGGGGGCGGATGGCTTTCTTT.

The rearrangement joins TRBV27 to TRBJ2-2, with TRBD1 matching over 7 bases. The length of the CDR3 is 15 residues. J gave up 5 bases and V 9 bases, and 12 bases lay outside the gene matches. Germline V gene data show CDR1 as MNHEY and CDR2 as SMNVEV (reference sequence). CDR3: CASTRQGTVTGELFF. Written as DNA, the CDR3 is TGTGCCAGTACTCGACAGGGCACCGTTACCGGGGAGCTGTTTTTT.

Only a few counts were recorded for this clonotype. The rearrangement links TRBV10-3 to TRBJ1-6; 11 bases are a match to TRBD1. The CDR3 extends over 14 amino acids. Germline V lookup: CDR1 ENHRY, CDR2 SYGVKD. V lost 11 bases, J lost 7 bases, and 7 bases stayed unmatched. The CDR3 reads CAATGTGGNSPLHF. The CDR3 nucleotides are TGTGCCGCTACCGGGACAGGGGGAAATTCACCCCTCCACTTT.